This entry features one T cell receptor beta chain sequence. Its antigen is not identified. This specimen comes from a study of T cells in Graves' hyperthyroidism and ophthalmopathy. Exclusion followed for patients with uncontrolled infection, other autoimmune disease, pregnancy or lactation. Points from the study as a whole: The model foresaw ophthalmopathy a median roughly 6.3 months prior to onset. In the analysis, a 13 V-J model separated ophthalmopathy from stable hyperthyroidism. Most expanded thyroid clonotypes above 0.001 also appeared in blood.

The V gene's germline CDR1 is SQVTM and CDR2 ANQGSEA. CDR3 size: 13 residues. The V gene lost 7 bases and the J gene lost 2 bases, with 12 bases spanning the gap. Template material for amplifying TCR beta CDR3 regions consisted of RNA transcripts. The study used the HTBI primer set for a first-round RT-PCR of the TCR CDR3. TCRdb reanalysed the multiplex PCR reads using MiXCR and keeps one entry per CDR3 protein. There are a few hundred thousand distinct CDR3 sequences in the sample; roughly 46% occur only once, and 8.2% lies in the top ten. The TCR was taken from a woman aged 18-35 years with Graves' hyperthyroidism. Sequenced material: peripheral blood or thyroid tissue (not recorded which). The genes are TRBV29-1 and TRBJ1-5; D is possibly TRBD1 (5 bases). The CDR3 nucleotides read TGCAGCGCTAGACAGAAAGGCAATCAGCCCCAGCATTTT. This translates into CSARQKGNQPQHF.